A selection of T cell receptor beta chains follows, all from one sample in a study of CD8 T cells in Susac syndrome. One entry per CDR3 protein results from TCRdb running MiXCR on the immunoSEQ multiplex PCR reads. Counted here are hundreds of thousands of distinct CDR3 sequences, approximately 94% occurring once; the ten biggest clones make up 0.15% to 0.2%. Sample: CD4+ T cells from PBMCs. The receptors stem from a human donor with Susac syndrome. Both conserved end residues are part of each CDR3. D genes are given only for firm matches. The size field is filled for only some rows; it gives once, few, many or a size class.

>TRBJ1-6|-|-|TRBV4-2
TGTGCCAGCAGCCAAGATCCGGGGGGGCGAGGTTCACCCCTCCACTTT
CASSQDPGGRGSPLHF
>TRBJ2-7|-|-|TRBV5-1
TGCGCCAGCAGTCCATCGCCTGGGGCTTCCTACGAGCAGTACTTC
CASSPSPGASYEQYF
>TRBJ1-5|-|TRBD1|TRBV4-1
TGCGCCAGCAGCCAAGACCCCGGACAGGGGAATCAGCCCCAGCATTTT
CASSQDPGQGNQPQHF
>TRBJ1-1|-|-|TRBV6-6
TGTGCCAGCAGTTACCTGACAGGACATGGGAACACTGAAGCTTTCTTT
CASSYLTGHGNTEAFF
>TRBJ2-7|-|TRBD2|TRBV7-2
TGTGCCAGCAGCATCGGACTAGCCTACGAGCAGTACTTC
CASSIGLAYEQYF
>TRBJ2-5|-|-|TRBV5-1
TGCGCCAGCAGCTTGTCTAGGACCCAAGAGACCCAGTACTTC
CASSLSRTQETQYF
>TRBJ1-2|-|TRBD1|TRBV5-1
TGCGCCAGCAGGGGGACAGTTCATGGCTACACCTTC
CASRGTVHGYTF
>TRBJ1-6|-|-|TRBV7-9
TGTGCCAGCAGCTTAGGAGGGAATATTTATAATTCACCCCTCCACTTT
CASSLGGNIYNSPLHF
>TRBJ2-5|-|-|TRBV9
TGTGCCAGCAGCGTAGGACTAGATGGGCAAGAGACCCAGTACTTC
CASSVGLDGQETQYF
>TRBJ1-5|-|-|TRBV3-1
TGTGCCAGCAGCCAAGAACTGCATCAGCCCCAGCATTTT
CASSQELHQPQHF
>TRBJ1-1|-|TRBD1|TRBV29-1
TGCAGCGTTGGCGGCGGGACAGGGGGCTCCGAAGCTTTCTTT
CSVGGGTGGSEAFF
>TRBJ2-5|-|TRBD2|TRBV6-2/TRBV6-3
TGTGCCAGCAGTTACTCTAGCGGGGGGCCACAAGAGACCCAGTACTTC
CASSYSSGGPQETQYF
>TRBJ1-5|-|TRBD1|TRBV20-1
TGCAGTGCTAGAGTCGGACAGGGGCCGGGGCAGCCCCAGCATTTT
CSARVGQGPGQPQHF
>TRBJ2-3|-|-|TRBV19
TGTGCCAGTAGCCTCGGGACTCGGTGGGATACGCAGTATTTT
CASSLGTRWDTQYF
>TRBJ1-2|-|TRBD1|TRBV20-1
TGCAGTGCGGCCCCTCCGGGACAGATCTATGGCTACACCTTC
CSAAPPGQIYGYTF
>TRBJ2-5|once|TRBD1|TRBV6-6
TGTGCCAGCAGTTACCCAGGACAGGGCCAAGAGACCCAGTACTTC
CASSYPGQGQETQYF
>TRBJ2-1|-|TRBD2|TRBV2
TGTGCCAGCTCTAGCGGCCTACAATTCGAGCAGTTCTTC
CASSSGLQFEQFF
>TRBJ1-1|-|TRBD1|TRBV29-1
TGCAGCGTTGCTCGGACAGGGGGGGACTACGAAGCTTTCTTT
CSVARTGGDYEAFF
>TRBJ2-2|-|TRBD1|TRBV5-4
TGTGCCAGCAGGATGGGACAGAAGAACACCGGGGAGCTGTTTTTT
CASRMGQKNTGELFF
>TRBJ2-1|-|-|TRBV29-1
TGCAGCCTTGGGGCAGGCCTGGGCTCCTACAATGAGCAGTTCTTC
CSLGAGLGSYNEQFF
>TRBJ2-1|-|-|TRBV6-4
TGTGCCAGCAGCCGGGAAGCCTACAATGAGCAGTTCTTC
CASSREAYNEQFF
>TRBJ1-6|-|TRBD1|TRBV7-9
TGTGCCAGCAGCTTAGGGGACAGTACCTTTAATTCACCCCTCCACTTT
CASSLGDSTFNSPLHF
>TRBJ2-7|-|-|TRBV5-1
TGCGCCAGCAGCCCCAGTGCGGACCACAGGCCCTACGAGCAGTACTTC
CASSPSADHRPYEQYF
>TRBJ1-1|-|TRBD1|TRBV9
TGTGCCAGCAGCTCCCGGACAGGTAATAACACTGAAGCTTTCTTT
CASSSRTGNNTEAFF
>TRBJ1-6|-|-|TRBV12-5
TGTGCTAGTGGTTACGGGACTCCAAATTCACCCCTCCACTTT
CASGYGTPNSPLHF
>TRBJ1-2|-|-|TRBV30
TGTGCCTGGAGTGGGAGTTCCCCCCTTTATGGCTACACCTTC
CAWSGSSPLYGYTF
>TRBJ2-6|once|TRBD1|TRBV27
TGTGCCAGCAGTCGACGACAGGGCTCTGGGGCCAACGTCCTGACTTTC
CASSRRQGSGANVLTF
>TRBJ2-7|once|-|TRBV6-5
TGTGCCAGCAGTTACGCGGGCTGGGGTGAACACGAGCAGTACTTC
CASSYAGWGEHEQYF
>TRBJ1-1|-|TRBD1|TRBV20-1
TGCAGTGCTAGAGATCGAGACAGGGATGAAGCTTTCTTT
CSARDRDRDEAFF
>TRBJ2-4|-|TRBD1|TRBV27
TGTGCCAGCATTGGAGACAGGGAGTACTTC
CASIGDREYF
>TRBJ2-3|-|TRBD2|TRBV20-1
TGCAGTGCGGGCCTGGGTAGCGGGGGGGCCTTTAGGAGCACAGATACGCAGTATTTT
CSAGLGSGGAFRSTDTQYF
>TRBJ1-1|-|-|TRBV14
TGTGCCAGCAGCCAAGATACGGGAAACACTGAAGCTTTCTTT
CASSQDTGNTEAFF
>TRBJ2-5|-|-|TRBV6-2/TRBV6-3
TGTGCCAGCAGTTACTCGAGCCAGGGGGGAGAGACCCAGTACTTC
CASSYSSQGGETQYF
>TRBJ1-4|-|-|TRBV30
TGTGCCTGGACAGGGGTGGAGACTAATGAAAAACTGTTTTTT
CAWTGVETNEKLFF
>TRBJ1-2|-|-|TRBV30
TGTGCCTGGAGTGAGGGGACGATGGCTGGCTATGGCTACACCTTC
CAWSEGTMAGYGYTF
>TRBJ1-1|-|-|TRBV7-3
TGTGCCAGCAGCTACGCAGGGGAAGCCACTGAAGCTTTCTTT
CASSYAGEATEAFF
>TRBJ1-2|-|-|TRBV15
TGTGCCACCAGCAGAGATCCACAGTTTGGCTACACCTTC
CATSRDPQFGYTF
>TRBJ2-5|-|TRBD2|TRBV7-2
TGTGCCAGCAGCTTAGCGCTCGGGGGGAGGTACTTC
CASSLALGGRYF